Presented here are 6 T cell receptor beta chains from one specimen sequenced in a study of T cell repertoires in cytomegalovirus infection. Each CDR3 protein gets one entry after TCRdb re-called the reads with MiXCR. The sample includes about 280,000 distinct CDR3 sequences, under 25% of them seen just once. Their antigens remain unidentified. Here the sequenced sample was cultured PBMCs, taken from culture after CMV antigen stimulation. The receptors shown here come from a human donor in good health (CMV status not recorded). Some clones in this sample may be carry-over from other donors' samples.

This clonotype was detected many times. The CDR3 DNA reads TGTGCCAGCAGACAGGCTCTCCAAGAGACCCAGTACTTC. It yields the protein CASRQALQETQYF. The chain is built from TRBV7-8 and TRBJ2-5; tentatively, D is TRBD1 (5 bases). The CDR3 contains 13 residues. V was shortened by 6 bases and J by 1 base, with 9 bases between the two germline ends. The germline gives CDR1 SGHVS, CDR2 FQNEAQ.

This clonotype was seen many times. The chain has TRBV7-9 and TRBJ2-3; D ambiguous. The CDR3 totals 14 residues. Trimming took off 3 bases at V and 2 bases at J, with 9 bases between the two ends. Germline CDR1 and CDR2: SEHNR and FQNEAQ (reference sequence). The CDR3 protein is CASSFTRPTDTQYF. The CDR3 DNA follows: TGTGCCAGCAGCTTCACTCGTCCCACAGATACGCAGTATTTT.

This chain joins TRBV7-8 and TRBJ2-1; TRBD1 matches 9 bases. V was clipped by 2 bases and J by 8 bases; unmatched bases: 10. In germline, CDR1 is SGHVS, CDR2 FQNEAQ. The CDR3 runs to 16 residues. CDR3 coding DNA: TGTGCCAGCAGCTTACATCCTGGGACAGGGTCGGATGAGCAGTTCTTC. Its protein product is CASSLHPGTGSDEQFF.

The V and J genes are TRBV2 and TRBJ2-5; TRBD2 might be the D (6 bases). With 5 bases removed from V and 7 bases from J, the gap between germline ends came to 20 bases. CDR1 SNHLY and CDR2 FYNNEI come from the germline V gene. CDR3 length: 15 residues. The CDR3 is CASSSGPSGVGTQYF. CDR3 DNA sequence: TGTGCCAGCAGTTCCGGGCCCTCGGGAGTGGGGACCCAGTACTTC. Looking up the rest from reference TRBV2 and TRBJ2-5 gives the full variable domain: EPEVTQTPSHQVTQMGQEVILRCVPISNHLYFYWYRQILGQKVEFLVSFYNNEISEKSEIFDDQFSVERPDGSNFTLKIRSTKLEDSAMYFCASSSGPSGVGTQYFGPGTRLLVL.

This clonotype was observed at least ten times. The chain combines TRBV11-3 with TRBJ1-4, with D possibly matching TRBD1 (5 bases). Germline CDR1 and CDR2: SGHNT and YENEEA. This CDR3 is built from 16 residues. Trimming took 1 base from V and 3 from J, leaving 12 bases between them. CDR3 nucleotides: TGTGCCAGCAGCTTAGGAGTCGGGGGAGCTAATGAAAAACTGTTTTTT. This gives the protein CASSLGVGGANEKLFF. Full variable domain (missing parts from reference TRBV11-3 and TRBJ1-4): EAGVVQSPRYKIIEKKQPVAFWCNPISGHNTLYWYLQNLGQGPELLIRYENEEAVDDSQLPKDRFSAERLKGVDSTLKIQPAELGDSAVYLCASSLGVGGANEKLFFGSGTQLSVL.

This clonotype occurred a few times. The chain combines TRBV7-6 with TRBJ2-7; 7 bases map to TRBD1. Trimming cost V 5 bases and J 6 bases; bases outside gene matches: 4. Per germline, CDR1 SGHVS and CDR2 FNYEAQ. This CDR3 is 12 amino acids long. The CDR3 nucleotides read TGTGCCAGCAGCCCCGGACAGGCCGAGCAGTACGTC. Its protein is CASSPGQAEQYV.